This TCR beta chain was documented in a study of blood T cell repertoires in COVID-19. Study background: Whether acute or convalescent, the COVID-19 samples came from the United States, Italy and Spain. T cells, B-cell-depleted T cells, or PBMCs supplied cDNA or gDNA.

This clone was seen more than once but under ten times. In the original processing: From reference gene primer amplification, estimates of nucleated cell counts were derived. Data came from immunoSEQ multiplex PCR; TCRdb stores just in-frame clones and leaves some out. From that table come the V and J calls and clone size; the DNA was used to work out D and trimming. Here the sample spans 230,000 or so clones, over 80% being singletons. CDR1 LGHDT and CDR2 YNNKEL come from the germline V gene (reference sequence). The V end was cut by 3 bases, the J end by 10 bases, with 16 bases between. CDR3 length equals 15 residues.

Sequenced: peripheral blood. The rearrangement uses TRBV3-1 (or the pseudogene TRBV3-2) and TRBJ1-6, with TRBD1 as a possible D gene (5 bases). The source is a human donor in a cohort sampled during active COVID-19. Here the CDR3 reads CASSHRGASGSPLHF. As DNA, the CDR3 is TGTGCCAGCAGCCATCGCGGCGCCTCAGGGTCACCCCTCCACTTT.